The subject of this entry is one TCR beta chain. Its antigen remains unidentified. Deletions cut 3 bases from V and 8 bases from J, with 7 bases between. Germline V gives CDR1 MNHNS, CDR2 SASEGT. The CDR3 spans 12 residues. Sorted subsets were amplified in replicate PCRs using approximately 0.2 ug DNA, tens of thousands of T cell genomes. Original data processing: ImmunoSEQ yielded junction-only sequences lacking quality scores, so filtering differed. The method was immunoSEQ multiplex PCR; TCRdb's version includes in-frame clones alone and lacks a portion of them. V and J calls and clone size are those listed in that table; D and trimming were worked out from the DNA. The sample carries millions of clones, 90% to 95% recorded once. This sample was taken from a study of shared clonotypes between healthy human individuals. Naive CD8 cells lacked CD45RO and underwent positive selection for CCR7, leaving out terminally differentiated effector memory CD45RA+ cells.

Overall study findings and caveats: Non-shared clonotypes displayed generation probabilities falling below those of clonotypes present in all four donors. Large sequencing depth failed to make sorted-subset sequencing complete, rarefaction showed.

The sequencing input was naive CD8+ T cells from PBMCs. This TCR was recovered from a man aged 18 to 29 in good health. Some clones in this sample may be carry-over from other donors' samples. The chain uses TRBV6-1 and TRBJ2-2; D unclear. Written as DNA, the CDR3 is TGTGCCAGCAGTGAGTTGGGGGGGGAGCTGTTTTTT. Translated, it gives CASSELGGELFF.